The 32 T cell receptor beta chains listed next were all sequenced from one sample in a study of cytomegalovirus exposure and HLA in healthy donors. The PCR made use of 60 Vbeta and 13 Jbeta primers. The method was immunoSEQ multiplex PCR; TCRdb's version includes in-frame clones alone and lacks a portion of them. The sample contains over 100,000 clones, over 65% of which appear only once. Sequenced material: PBMCs. These receptors all come from a middle-aged woman in good health and CMV-seropositive.

V and J are TRBV5-6 and TRBJ2-7; the D gene is possibly TRBD2 (5 bases). Germline V gene sequence: CDR1 SGHDT, CDR2 YYEEEE. Trimming shortened V by 5 bases and J by 3 bases, and 15 bases separated the two germline ends. CDR3 length: 14 amino acids. CDR3 loop: CASSSPGKSYEQYF. In DNA form, the CDR3 reads TGTGCCAGCAGTTCGCCGGGAAAGAGCTACGAGCAGTACTTC. Combining the CDR3 with reference TRBV5-6 and TRBJ2-7 gives the whole variable domain DAGVTQSPTHLIKTRGQQVTLRCSPKSGHDTVSWYQQALGQGPQFIFQYYEEEERQRGNFPDRFSGHQFPNYSSELNVNALLLGDSALYLCASSSPGKSYEQYFGPGTRLTVT.

There are a few counts of this clone. This chain connects TRBV5-6 to TRBJ1-1, with D perhaps matching TRBD1 (5 bases). This CDR3 is 14 amino acids long. Trimming shortened V by 0 bases and J by 4 bases, and 10 bases separated the two germline ends. CDR1 is SGHDT, CDR2 YYEEEE, per germline. DNA of the CDR3: TGTGCCAGCAGCTTGGCCGGGGGGATCACTGAAGCTTTCTTT. Its protein is CASSLAGGITEAFF.

J is TRBJ1-2 and V is TRBV7-2; 10 bases map to TRBD1. Germline trimming cut 6 bases from V and 6 bases from J; bases unmatched to any gene: 13. CDR1 SGHTA and CDR2 FQGNSA come from the germline V gene. This CDR3 spans 16 amino acids. DNA of the CDR3: TGTGCCAGCAGGACCGGGACAGGGGCCCCTCTAGATGGCTACACCTTC. It translates to CASRTGTGAPLDGYTF.

The chain combines TRBV27 with TRBJ1-3; a possible D gene is TRBD1 (5 bases). The CDR3 runs to 16 residues. V was cut by 5 bases and J by 3 bases, with 17 bases left in between. CDR1 is MNHEY, CDR2 SMNVEV, per germline (reference sequence). Here the CDR3 reads CASSPRLGGGGNTIYF. The CDR3, as DNA: TGTGCCAGCAGTCCCCGTCTCGGGGGAGGTGGAAACACCATATATTTT.

The chain has TRBV27 and TRBJ2-1, with no clear D. Per the germline V gene, CDR1 is MNHEY and CDR2 is SMNVEV (reference sequence). Trimming took off 11 bases at V and 5 bases at J, with 22 bases between the two ends. There are 15 residues in the CDR3. The chain's CDR3 is CAVTPILFSDNEQFF. CDR3 sequence (DNA): TGTGCCGTTACACCGATTCTCTTTTCCGACAATGAGCAGTTCTTC.

The gene calls are TRBV5-4 and TRBJ2-1; 8 bases fit TRBD1. J was trimmed by 10 bases and V by 6 bases; bases with no gene match: 6. CDR3 length: 12 residues. The germline CDR1 and CDR2 sequences are SGHNT and YYREEE (reference sequence). The DNA for the CDR3 is TGTGCCAGCAACCCGACAGGGGACGAGCAGTTCTTC. Translation gives CASNPTGDEQFF.

This clone was seen only once. The rearrangement joins TRBV5-4 to TRBJ2-5; 9 bases fit TRBD1. The J call may be mistaken, given a closer DNA end match to TRBJ2-7. The CDR3 covers 15 residues. In germline, CDR1 is SGHNT, CDR2 YYREEE (reference sequence). Here the CDR3 reads CASSYPTGGSYEQYF. The CDR3 DNA is TGTGCCAGCAGCTACCCGACAGGGGGCTCCTACGAGCAGTACTTC.

The chain employs TRBV30 and TRBJ1-6, with 8 positions matching TRBD1. The CDR3 length is 13 residues. Germline V lookup: CDR1 GTSNPN, CDR2 SVGIG (reference sequence). V shed 5 bases, J shed 8 bases, and the junction held 5 bases outside the gene matches. CDR3 sequence: CAWAGQGDSPLHF. CDR3 nucleotide sequence: TGTGCCTGGGCAGGACAGGGCGATTCACCCCTCCACTTT.

The V call is TRBV19, the J call TRBJ2-7; possibly TRBD2 for D (5 bases). The V end lost 8 bases, the J end lost 2 bases, and 16 bases lay between the germline ends. CDR3 length equals 14 residues. In germline, CDR1 is LNHDA, CDR2 SQIVND (reference sequence). The CDR3 DNA is TGTGCCAGTCAACCGGATACCGGGACCTACGAGCAGTACTTC. This sequence encodes CASQPDTGTYEQYF.

V is TRBV2 and J is TRBJ2-2; 8 nucleotides match TRBD1. The germline V gene encodes CDR1 SNHLY and CDR2 FYNNEI. J gave up 6 bases and V 2 bases, and 8 bases lay outside the gene matches. There are 16 residues in the CDR3. The CDR3 bases are TGTGCCAGCAGTGAAATCGGGACAGGACACGCCGGGGAGCTGTTTTTT. It yields the protein CASSEIGTGHAGELFF.

The chain employs TRBV7-9 and TRBJ2-5, with TRBD2 matching 8 bases. CDR1 is SEHNR and CDR2 is FQNEAQ in the germline V gene (reference sequence). The CDR3 runs to 16 residues. V shed 4 bases, J shed 3 bases, and the junction held 10 bases outside the gene matches. CDR3 DNA: TGTGCCAGCAGCTCTGGGATTGGCGGGGGGAAAGAGACCCAGTACTTC. Encoded protein: CASSSGIGGGKETQYF. The entire variable domain, with the rest obtained from reference TRBV7-9 and TRBJ2-5, is as follows: DTGVSQNPRHKITKRGQNVTFRCDPISEHNRLYWYRQTLGQGPEFLTYFQNEAQLEKSRLLSDRFSAERPKGSFSTLEIQRTEQGDSAMYLCASSSGIGGGKETQYFGPGTRLLVL.

The V call is TRBV5-6, the J call TRBJ1-1; TRBD1 matches 7 bases. In germline, CDR1 is SGHDT, CDR2 YYEEEE. The CDR3 has 15 residues. Trimming took 3 bases from V and 6 from J; bases not matched to a gene: 11. CDR3 bases: TGTGCCAGCAGCTCTAGGGCACAGGGGTTGGCTGAAGCTTTCTTT. Translation: CASSSRAQGLAEAFF. The full variable domain, with the rest looked up from reference TRBV5-6 and TRBJ1-1, is DAGVTQSPTHLIKTRGQQVTLRCSPKSGHDTVSWYQQALGQGPQFIFQYYEEEERQRGNFPDRFSGHQFPNYSSELNVNALLLGDSALYLCASSSRAQGLAEAFFGQGTRLTVV.

This clone turned up a few times. V usage is TRBV11-3 and J usage is TRBJ1-1, with TRBD1 identical over 9 bases. Germline V lookup: CDR1 SGHNT, CDR2 YENEEA. With V trimmed by 5 bases and J by 8 bases, 9 bases remained unmatched. The CDR3 has 14 residues. The CDR3 protein is CASSNSPGQGEAFF. The CDR3 DNA reads TGTGCCAGCAGCAATAGTCCGGGACAGGGAGAAGCTTTCTTT.

This clone was detected only once. The rearrangement uses TRBV7-9 and TRBJ2-3, with 13 positions matching TRBD2. This CDR3 has 16 residues. Germline CDR1 reads SEHNR; CDR2 reads FQNEAQ (reference sequence). Germline trimming cut 6 bases from V and 6 bases from J; bases unmatched to any gene: 9. CDR3 amino acids: CASRLTSGGTWDTQYF. The CDR3 region has the DNA TGTGCCAGCAGATTGACTAGCGGGGGGACATGGGATACGCAGTATTTT. Variable domain in full (rest from reference TRBV7-9 and TRBJ2-3): DTGVSQNPRHKITKRGQNVTFRCDPISEHNRLYWYRQTLGQGPEFLTYFQNEAQLEKSRLLSDRFSAERPKGSFSTLEIQRTEQGDSAMYLCASRLTSGGTWDTQYFGPGTRLTVL.

This clone has a handful of counts. CDR3 coding DNA: TGTGCCAGCAGCTTGGGACAGGGCTCCTACGAGCAGTACTTC. As protein: CASSLGQGSYEQYF. The V call is TRBV5-4, the J call TRBJ2-7; 7 positions agree with TRBD1. Germline CDR1 SGHNT, CDR2 YYREEE (reference sequence). This CDR3 is built from 14 residues. V shed 0 bases, J shed 0 bases, and the junction held 0 bases outside the gene matches.

The rearrangement uses TRBV6-6 and TRBJ2-1; 12 nucleotides line up with TRBD2. This CDR3 has 16 amino acids. Germline CDR1 and CDR2: MNHNY and SVGAGI (reference sequence). V was clipped by 5 bases and J by 7 bases; unmatched bases: 9. The CDR3 region has the DNA TGTGCCAGCAGTCAACCGCTAGCGGGAGGGTGGAATGAGCAGTTCTTC. It is translated as CASSQPLAGGWNEQFF.

A note on this clone: The junction shows a germline mismatch at one end, possibly a read error. The gene calls are TRBV6-5 and TRBJ2-1, with 9 bases that match TRBD2. The CDR3 is 12 amino acids. Germline V gene sequence: CDR1 MNHEY, CDR2 SVGAGI. The CDR3 sequence: CASSMGLAHMIF. CDR3 DNA: TGTGCCAGCAGTATGGGACTAGCTCATATGATCTTC.

V gene TRBV7-9 combines with J gene TRBJ1-2, with 7 positions matching TRBD1. The CDR3 loop spans 13 amino acids. J gave up 6 bases and V 5 bases, and 6 bases lay outside the gene matches. Germline CDR1 and CDR2: SEHNR and FQNEAQ (reference sequence). CDR3 region: CASSPDREHGYTF. Written as DNA, the CDR3 is TGTGCCAGCAGCCCAGACAGGGAGCATGGCTACACCTTC.

This clone has just a few counts. This rearrangement joins TRBV19 to TRBJ1-4; TRBD1 aligns across 10 bases. The CDR3 spans 19 residues. The trim removed 4 bases at V and 0 bases at J, leaving 11 bases unmatched. Per the germline V gene, CDR1 is LNHDA and CDR2 is SQIVND (reference sequence). The CDR3 DNA is TGTGCCAGTAGTAGACCGGGACAGGGGAGTTTAGCAACTAATGAAAAACTGTTTTTT. Protein product: CASSRPGQGSLATNEKLFF.

The chain employs TRBV29-1 and TRBJ1-1, with TRBD1 identical over 8 bases. The germline gives CDR1 SQVTM, CDR2 ANQGSEA. Trimming cost V 3 bases and J 6 bases; bases outside gene matches: 9. The CDR3 consists of 14 residues. Here the CDR3 reads CSVDGGDRTSEAFF. The CDR3 DNA reads as TGCAGCGTTGATGGGGGGGACAGGACGTCTGAAGCTTTCTTT.

V is TRBV7-9 and J is TRBJ2-7, with 8 nucleotides matching TRBD1. The junction had 8 bases not matched to a gene; V was cut back by 5 bases and J by 5 bases. Germline V gene lookup returns CDR1 SEHNR and CDR2 FQNEAQ (reference sequence). The CDR3 has 14 amino acids. The CDR3 DNA is TGTGCCAGCAGCCCTCGGACAGGGAGGCACGAGCAGTACTTC. This sequence encodes CASSPRTGRHEQYF.

V usage is TRBV29-1 and J usage is TRBJ2-3; perhaps TRBD1 as D (6 bases). Trimming removed 6 bases at V and 1 base at J, with 14 bases between. The V gene's germline CDR1 is SQVTM and CDR2 ANQGSEA. The CDR3 runs to 14 residues. This CDR3 is CSVTPRQGTDTQYF. The CDR3 coding sequence is TGCAGCGTGACCCCCAGACAGGGCACAGATACGCAGTATTTT.

V is TRBV6-1 and J is TRBJ1-2; a weak D match, TRBD1 (6 bases). Between the trimmed V and J ends, which lost 3 bases and 4 bases, there was a span of 15 bases. The CDR3 extends over 15 amino acids. Germline loops: CDR1 MNHNS, CDR2 SASEGT. CDR3 amino acids: CASSDNGGAGYGYTF. In DNA form, the CDR3 reads TGTGCCAGCAGTGACAATGGGGGGGCAGGCTATGGCTACACCTTC.

This sequence joins TRBV6-6 and TRBJ2-1; 8 bases are a match to TRBD2. The V segment lost 1 base and the J segment 7 bases; nucleotides outside the gene matches: 9. The V gene's germline CDR1 is MNHNY and CDR2 SVGAGI (reference sequence). The CDR3 spans 16 residues. The CDR3 loop reads CASSYFGGTGGNEQFF. As DNA, the CDR3 is TGTGCCAGCAGTTACTTCGGGGGCACGGGGGGGAATGAGCAGTTCTTC.

This clone was counted a few times. The chain employs TRBV6-5 and TRBJ2-6, with D maybe TRBD1 (5 bases). This CDR3 spans 16 amino acids. Trimming left V 0 bases short and J 2 bases short, with 8 bases between. Germline CDR1 reads MNHEY; CDR2 reads SVGAGI. CDR3 residues: CASSYSSGTGANVLTF. The CDR3 DNA sequence: TGTGCCAGCAGTTACTCCTCAGGGACTGGGGCCAACGTCCTGACTTTC.

This chain connects TRBV4-1 to TRBJ2-7; no definite D call. The V end was cut by 0 bases, the J end by 0 bases, with 9 bases between. The V gene's germline CDR1 is MGHRA and CDR2 YSYEKL. This CDR3 comprises 15 residues. The CDR3 region is CASSQDPDSSYEQYF. In nucleotides, the CDR3 is TGCGCCAGCAGCCAAGATCCAGATTCCTCCTACGAGCAGTACTTC.

This rearrangement joins TRBV7-9 to TRBJ1-1; D is possibly TRBD1 (5 bases). The V end was cut by 7 bases, the J end by 4 bases, with 16 bases between. CDR3 length: 14 amino acids. Germline V gene lookup returns CDR1 SEHNR and CDR2 FQNEAQ (reference sequence). This chain's CDR3 is CASTNQGTSTEAFF. CDR3 nucleotide sequence: TGTGCCAGCACAAATCAGGGAACGAGCACTGAAGCTTTCTTT.

This clone occurred a few times. The chain links TRBV5-1 to TRBJ2-7; D might be TRBD1 (7 bases). CDR3 length: 14 amino acids. The germline V and J ends were trimmed by 4 bases and 7 bases, with 18 bases remaining between them. Germline CDR1 SGHRS, CDR2 YFSETQ. Written as DNA, the CDR3 is TGCGCCAGCAGCCTCGGACAGGAGGGGCAAGAGCAGTACTTC. It translates to CASSLGQEGQEQYF. Combining the CDR3 with reference TRBV5-1 and TRBJ2-7 gives the whole variable domain KAGVTQTPRYLIKTRGQQVTLSCSPISGHRSVSWYQQTPGQGLQFLFEYFSETQRNKGNFPGRFSGRQFSNSRSEMNVSTLELGDSALYLCASSLGQEGQEQYFGPGTRLTVT.

This clone was counted only a few times. J is TRBJ2-7 and V is TRBV6-6; TRBD1 agrees at 7 bases. The ends lost 5 bases at V and 6 bases at J; junction bases unmatched: 4. The CDR3 has 12 residues. CDR1 is MNHNY, CDR2 SVGAGI, per germline (reference sequence). The CDR3 region has the DNA TGTGCCAGCAGTACGACAGGGCGCGAGCAGTACTTC. Its translation: CASSTTGREQYF.

This chain joins TRBV7-2 and TRBJ1-1; 11 bases fit TRBD1. V shed 5 bases, J shed 11 bases, and the junction held 4 bases outside the gene matches. This CDR3 spans 12 amino acids. Per germline, CDR1 SGHTA and CDR2 FQGNSA. Written as DNA, the CDR3 is TGTGCCAGCAGCCGGACAGGGGGCAGGGCTTTCTTT. As protein: CASSRTGGRAFF.

The chain combines TRBV7-9 with TRBJ2-1, with 13 bases fitting TRBD2. The V gene's germline CDR1 is SEHNR and CDR2 FQNEAQ (reference sequence). The V segment lost 1 base and the J segment 6 bases; nucleotides outside the gene matches: 3. This CDR3 has 16 amino acids. The DNA of the CDR3 is TGTGCCAGCAGCTTAGGGACTAGCGGGAGCCTCAATGAGCAGTTCTTC. Amino acid sequence: CASSLGTSGSLNEQFF.

The chain links TRBV2 to TRBJ2-3; 10 nucleotides match TRBD2. Trimming took 2 bases from V and 3 from J; bases not matched to a gene: 5. Germline CDR1 SNHLY, CDR2 FYNNEI. The CDR3 is made up of 16 amino acids. In DNA form, the CDR3 reads TGTGCCAGCAGTGAACTAGCGGGAGTGGTGACAGATACGCAGTATTTT. Protein product: CASSELAGVVTDTQYF.